Included here is one T cell receptor (beta chain) sequence, with context. These data belong to a study of CD8 T cells in ankylosing spondylitis. The CDR3 extends over 14 amino acids. Germline loops: CDR1 MNHNS, CDR2 SASEGT. Trimming at V came to 5 bases and at J to 4 bases, leaving 7 bases not matched to a gene. TCRdb fed the 5' RACE reads into MiXCR, producing one record per CDR3 protein. The data contain 300,000 to 350,000 distinct CDR3 sequences, roughly 11% of them seen just once; the ten biggest clones take up about 10%. This chain links TRBV6-1 with TRBJ1-2, with 7 bases lining up with TRBD1. The sequenced sample was blood, either unsorted or a sorted T cell fraction (not recorded which). The TCR originated in a female donor with ankylosing spondylitis or in good health (not recorded which). The CDR3 nucleotides are TGTGCCAGCAGTACGAGGCGGGACAGCTATGGCTACACCTTC. It is translated as CASSTRRDSYGYTF.